These 21 T cell receptor beta chains came from one sample sequenced in a study of spatial heterogeneity in lung cancer. Noted time point: sample taken at primary tumor resection. TCRdb independently ran MiXCR on the 5' RACE reads; one entry per CDR3 protein. The sample consists of around 23,000 distinct CDR3 sequences, over 3% of them appearing once. This material consisted of PBMCs, taken at surgery. The source of these receptors is a female donor with early-stage non-small cell lung cancer.

This clonotype occurred many times. The chain couples TRBV10-2 to TRBJ2-7; D tentatively reads TRBD1 or TRBD2 (5 bases each). The CDR3 is made up of 12 amino acids. V lost 5 bases and J lost 6, with 11 bases in between. Germline CDR1 is WSHSY and CDR2 is SAAADI. The CDR3 DNA follows: TGCGCCAGCAGTACGCAGGGAGTCGAGCAGTACTTC. It specifies CASSTQGVEQYF.

In its sample, this clonotype was seen many times. The chain combines TRBV5-6 with TRBJ1-1; D is undetermined. Trimming removed 3 bases at V and 0 bases at J, with 24 bases between. The CDR3 consists of 19 residues. Per the germline V gene, CDR1 is SGHDT and CDR2 is YYEEEE. CDR3 coding DNA: TGTGCCAGCAGCTACCTCATACCCCTGAGGGAGGGAATGAACACTGAAGCTTTCTTT. It codes for CASSYLIPLREGMNTEAFF.

This chain links TRBV5-1 with TRBJ2-7, with a tentative D call TRBD1 (7 bases). The CDR3 has 16 amino acids. V was shortened by 3 bases and J by 3 bases, with 19 bases between the two germline ends. Germline V CDR1 and CDR2: SGHRS, YFSETQ. CDR3 nucleotide sequence: TGCGCCAGCAGCTCCACGGGACTCCGGGACAGCTACGAGCAGTACTTC. Translation: CASSSTGLRDSYEQYF.

This clonotype was counted many times. CDR3 loop: CSARTNQETQYF. CDR3 DNA sequence: TGCAGTGCTCGGACCAACCAAGAGACCCAGTACTTC. The chain employs TRBV20-1 and TRBJ2-5; D ambiguous. The germline V gene encodes CDR1 DFQATT and CDR2 SNEGSKA (reference sequence). Trimming stripped 5 bases from V and 0 bases from J, with 7 bases between. CDR3 length equals 12 residues.

This clonotype was observed many times. This chain joins TRBV10-3 and TRBJ2-7; TRBD1 is a possible D gene (7 bases). Germline V gene sequence: CDR1 ENHRY, CDR2 SYGVKD. This CDR3 contains 14 residues. The V end was cut by 0 bases, the J end by 9 bases, with 15 bases between. CDR3 sequence: CAISESRGQQGQYF. The CDR3 DNA follows: TGTGCCATCAGTGAGTCGCGGGGACAGCAGGGGCAGTACTTC.

This clonotype appeared many times. The J gene is TRBJ2-1, the V gene TRBV7-2, with 7 nucleotides matching TRBD2. This CDR3 has 19 amino acids. J was trimmed by 4 bases and V by 2 bases; bases with no gene match: 17. Germline V gene sequence: CDR1 SGHTA, CDR2 FQGNSA. The CDR3, as DNA: TGTGCCAGCAGCTTACCCCCTTTGGGGAGGGCCGGCGGGTACAATGAGCAGTTCTTC. Protein product: CASSLPPLGRAGGYNEQFF.

This clonotype was observed at least ten times. This sequence joins TRBV6-4 and TRBJ2-2, with D possibly TRBD2 on 6 matching bases. This CDR3 has 15 residues. V lost 4 bases to trimming and J lost 5 bases, with 14 bases between them. CDR1 is MRHNA, CDR2 SNTAGT, per germline. The CDR3 sequence: CASSAGLAGTGELFF. CDR3 bases: TGTGCCAGCAGTGCAGGACTCGCGGGAACCGGGGAGCTGTTTTTT.

This clonotype came up many times. V usage is TRBV7-2 and J usage is TRBJ2-7; 8 bases line up with TRBD2. With 2 bases clipped from V and 4 bases from J, the junction kept 10 bases outside the gene matches. The germline gives CDR1 SGHTA, CDR2 FQGNSA. The CDR3 spans 16 residues. CDR3 DNA: TGTGCCAGCAGCTTATATCCGGGGGCTAGCGGGTACGAGCAGTACTTC. It translates to CASSLYPGASGYEQYF.

This clonotype was counted ten times or more. This chain joins TRBV2 and TRBJ2-4, with no clear D. Germline V CDR1 and CDR2: SNHLY, FYNNEI. This CDR3 comprises 12 residues. V was shortened by 5 bases and J by 6 bases, with 8 bases between the two germline ends. CDR3 sequence (DNA): TGTGCCAGCAGTCACCCCTTAAACATTCAGTACTTC. The encoded protein is CASSHPLNIQYF. The full variable domain, in which reference TRBV2 and TRBJ2-4 provide the parts outside the CDR3, is EPEVTQTPSHQVTQMGQEVILRCVPISNHLYFYWYRQILGQKVEFLVSFYNNEISEKSEIFDDQFSVERPDGSNFTLKIRSTKLEDSAMYFCASSHPLNIQYFGAGTRLSVL.

The sample holds many counts of this clonotype. The chain joins TRBV20-1 to TRBJ1-2; TRBD1 matches 7 bases. The CDR3 spans 14 residues. Germline V gene data show CDR1 as DFQATT and CDR2 as SNEGSKA (reference sequence). The junction had 15 bases not matched to a gene; V was cut back by 1 base and J by 13 bases. The CDR3 DNA reads TGCAGTGCTAGAGGACTAGGACAGGACACGTTTACCACCTTC. Translated: CSARGLGQDTFTTF.

There are many counts of this clonotype. The chain carries TRBV5-1 and TRBJ2-2, with a possible D match to TRBD1 (5 bases). The CDR3 covers 14 residues. CDR1 is SGHRS, CDR2 YFSETQ, per germline. V shed 2 bases and J shed 1 base, with 6 bases lying between them. For the CDR3, the DNA is TGCGCCAGCAGCTTCGGACAGAACACCGGGGAGCTGTTTTTT. Protein: CASSFGQNTGELFF.

The sample holds many counts of this clonotype. J is TRBJ2-3 and V is TRBV7-9; D is uncertain. V lost 4 bases and J 4 bases, leaving 18 bases between the germline ends. Germline-derived CDR1 and CDR2 are SEHNR and FQNEAQ (reference sequence). The CDR3 is made up of 16 amino acids. The CDR3 nucleotides read TGTGCCAGCAGCTCCTCTGCGTACTTTGGCGCAGATACGCAGTATTTT. Translation gives CASSSSAYFGADTQYF.

This clonotype was seen repeatedly, ten times or more. The chain uses TRBV7-3 and TRBJ1-3; D gene ambiguous. From germline, CDR1 is SGHTA and CDR2 FQGTGA. With 1 base removed from V and 4 bases from J, the gap between germline ends came to 5 bases. The length of the CDR3 is 13 residues. The CDR3 protein is CASSLKPGNTIYF. CDR3 nucleotides: TGTGCCAGCAGCTTAAAGCCCGGAAACACCATATATTTT.

This clonotype was recorded many times. The chain uses TRBV27 and TRBJ2-1; no definite D call. The CDR3 contains 15 residues. The V end was cut by 6 bases, the J end by 3 bases, with 15 bases between. Germline V gives CDR1 MNHEY, CDR2 SMNVEV (reference sequence). This chain's CDR3 is CASSRSSGYYNEQFF. The CDR3 region has the DNA TGTGCCAGCAGCAGAAGTTCAGGTTACTACAATGAGCAGTTCTTC.

This clonotype showed up many times. This chain links TRBV29-1 with TRBJ2-1; maybe TRBD2 (6 bases). The germline CDR1 and CDR2 sequences are SQVTM and ANQGSEA. The V end lost 7 bases, the J end lost 6 bases, and 22 bases lay between the germline ends. The CDR3 is 15 amino acids. CDR3 in amino acids: CSANRDFQPFNEQFF. CDR3 coding DNA: TGCAGCGCTAACCGGGACTTCCAACCGTTCAATGAGCAGTTCTTC.

This clonotype was recorded at least ten times. The V and J genes are TRBV7-9 and TRBJ2-1; 8 bases match TRBD2. Germline V gives CDR1 SEHNR, CDR2 FQNEAQ (reference sequence). The CDR3 consists of 15 residues. The V gene end was trimmed by 6 bases and the J gene end by 3 bases; junction bases not matched to a gene: 7. The CDR3 sequence is CASSSREGIYNEQFF. The CDR3 DNA reads as TGTGCCAGCAGTAGCCGGGAGGGTATCTACAATGAGCAGTTCTTC.

This clonotype has just a few counts. This chain connects TRBV10-1 to TRBJ1-1; 7 bases are a match to TRBD1. CDR3 length equals 16 residues. CDR1 is WNHNN and CDR2 is SYGVQD in the germline V gene (reference sequence). Trimming took 4 bases from V and 1 from J; bases not matched to a gene: 9. The CDR3 region has the DNA TGCGCCAGCAGTGGTTCCATGGACAGGAAGAACACTGAAGCTTTCTTT. It yields the protein CASSGSMDRKNTEAFF.

In this sample, this clonotype turned up many times. This chain joins TRBV12-3 or TRBV12-4 and TRBJ1-5, with D perhaps matching TRBD1 (5 bases). The CDR3 spans 14 residues. V was cut by 2 bases and J by 6 bases, with 11 bases left in between. CDR3 protein: CASSLRGGGQPQHF. The CDR3 DNA reads as TGTGCCAGCAGTTTACGGGGGGGAGGTCAGCCCCAGCATTTT.

This clonotype was seen a handful of times. The rearrangement joins TRBV27 to TRBJ2-7; TRBD2 matches 11 bases. The J segment lost 5 bases and the V segment lost 4 bases, leaving 7 bases of the junction unmatched. In germline, CDR1 is MNHEY, CDR2 SMNVEV (reference sequence). The CDR3 runs to 15 residues. Written as DNA, the CDR3 is TGTGCCAGCAGTTCCGCTAGCGGGAGGAAGCACGAGCAGTACTTC. Amino acids: CASSSASGRKHEQYF.

This clonotype came up many times. The chain links TRBV9 to TRBJ1-4; 7 bases map to TRBD1. Germline lookup yields CDR1 SGDLS and CDR2 YYNGEE. The length of the CDR3 is 17 residues. With 4 bases clipped from V and 8 bases from J, the junction kept 17 bases outside the gene matches. The CDR3 DNA is TGTGCCAGCAGCACTACCCCCTTTGACAGGGAGGGAGAAAAACTGTTTTTT. Its translation: CASSTTPFDREGEKLFF.

This clonotype was counted many times. CDR3 residues: CSARNEQFF. The CDR3 coding sequence is TGCAGTGCTCGCAATGAGCAGTTCTTC. The chain uses TRBV20-1 and TRBJ2-1; unclear D gene. CDR1 and CDR2 (germline): DFQATT, SNEGSKA (reference sequence). The CDR3 is made up of 9 amino acids. V shed 5 bases and J shed 6 bases, with 2 bases lying between them.